Below, 15 T cell receptor beta chains from the same sample are listed, as sequenced in a study of T cells in Graves' hyperthyroidism and ophthalmopathy. Amplified TCR beta CDR3 regions derived from RNA transcripts. HTBI primers were the set used in a first-round RT-PCR of the TCR CDR3. TCRdb fed the multiplex PCR reads into MiXCR, producing one record per CDR3 protein. The repertoire holds around 260,000 distinct CDR3 sequences, with less than 30% as singletons. The sequenced sample was blood. Receptor source: a middle-aged man with Graves' hyperthyroidism that later progressed to Graves' ophthalmopathy.

The table lists this clonotype with many counts. Here the CDR3 DNA reads TGTGCCAGCAGTTTTGGGGGAGGTGGAAACACCATATATTTT. As protein: CASSFGGGGNTIYF. The genes are TRBV12-3 or TRBV12-4 and TRBJ1-3; TRBD1 might be the D (5 bases). The CDR3 length is 14 residues. V lost 3 bases and J lost 3, with 9 bases in between.

This clonotype was found many times. This chain links TRBV11-2 with TRBJ2-7, with TRBD1 as a possible D gene (6 bases). Germline V gene data show CDR1 as SGHAT and CDR2 as FQNNGV. The CDR3 length is 15 residues. Deletions cut 4 bases from V and 0 bases from J, with 13 bases between. The CDR3 sequence is CASSSWDMGSYEQYF. The CDR3 DNA sequence: TGTGCCAGCAGCTCGTGGGACATGGGCTCCTACGAGCAGTACTTC.

On this clonotype: At one boundary the junction diverges from the germline segment, which might be a read error. This sequence joins TRBV28 and TRBJ2-7, with a tentative D call TRBD2 (5 bases). The germline CDR1 and CDR2 sequences are MDHEN and SYDVKM. CDR3 length equals 14 residues. CDR3 amino acids: CASSLLGIAYGQYF. For the CDR3, the DNA is TGTGCCAGCTCCCTCCTCGGGATCGCCTACGGGCAGTACTTC.

V gene TRBV20-1 combines with J gene TRBJ2-7; TRBD2 might be the D (5 bases). In germline, CDR1 is DFQATT, CDR2 SNEGSKA (reference sequence). This CDR3 spans 12 amino acids. The V and J ends lost 2 bases and 9 bases respectively, with 14 bases between them. The CDR3 sequence is CSARPMGSAQYF. The CDR3 DNA sequence: TGCAGTGCTAGACCGATGGGGAGCGCGCAGTACTTC.

The chain couples TRBV28 to TRBJ2-7; TRBD1 matches at 11 bases. With V trimmed by 4 bases and J by 0 bases, 5 bases remained unmatched. The CDR3 covers 16 residues. Per the germline V gene, CDR1 is MDHEN and CDR2 is SYDVKM. CDR3: CASSSTGTGGSYEQYF. The CDR3, as DNA: TGTGCCAGCAGTTCCACCGGGACAGGGGGCTCCTACGAGCAGTACTTC.

This rearrangement joins TRBV12-3 or TRBV12-4 to TRBJ1-1; maybe TRBD1 (5 bases). The V gene lost 6 bases and the J gene lost 1 base, with 18 bases spanning the gap. The CDR3 runs to 16 residues. CDR3 amino acids: CASSPRGGITNTEAFF. CDR3 bases: TGTGCCAGCAGCCCCCGGGGGGGGATAACGAACACTGAAGCTTTCTTT.

This clonotype was counted a few times. The chain recombines TRBV7-8 with TRBJ2-5, with D unresolved. CDR1 is SGHVS, CDR2 FQNEAQ, per germline. Between the trimmed V and J ends, which lost 5 bases and 2 bases, there was a span of 15 bases. The CDR3 length is 15 residues. The CDR3 region has the DNA TGTGCCAGCAGCCGAATGGTAGGATCACAAGAGACCCAGTACTTC. Protein: CASSRMVGSQETQYF.

This clonotype showed up many times. This chain uses TRBV20-1 with TRBJ2-7, with 9 bases fitting TRBD2. The J segment lost 0 bases and the V segment lost 1 base, leaving 4 bases of the junction unmatched. Germline V gives CDR1 DFQATT, CDR2 SNEGSKA (reference sequence). This CDR3 spans 15 amino acids. In DNA form, the CDR3 reads TGCAGTGCTAGAGGTAGCGGGGGCTTCTCCTACGAGCAGTACTTC. Protein sequence: CSARGSGGFSYEQYF.

The rearrangement joins TRBV6-1 to TRBJ2-7; 7 bases agree with TRBD1. CDR1 is MNHNS, CDR2 SASEGT, per germline. The length of the CDR3 is 17 residues. V shed 5 bases and J 0 bases; nucleotides not matched to a gene: 13. CDR3 bases: TGTGCCAGCAGTCCCCTTGGAAGGGGGCCTACCTCCTACGAGCAGTACTTC. Amino acids: CASSPLGRGPTSYEQYF.

The chain combines TRBV6-1 with TRBJ1-1; no clear D gene. The V gene's germline CDR1 is MNHNS and CDR2 SASEGT. CDR3 length: 14 amino acids. V was cut by 1 base and J by 5 bases, with 11 bases left in between. CDR3 sequence reads: CASSEVRWGTEAFF. CDR3 nucleotide sequence: TGTGCCAGCAGTGAAGTTCGATGGGGAACTGAAGCTTTCTTT.

As concerns this clonotype: Given a much more abundant clone one base away, this may be a read error. The rearrangement links TRBV10-3 to TRBJ2-2, with 10 bases that match TRBD1. Germline V gene data show CDR1 as ENHRY and CDR2 as SYGVKD. The CDR3 contains 17 residues. CDR3 sequence (DNA): TGTGCCATCAGTGATCAAGTCGTGACAGGGGGCACCAGGGAGCTGTTTTTT. Protein: CAISDQVVTGGTRELFF.

The chain combines TRBV28 with TRBJ2-7; D is possibly TRBD2 (5 bases). The V end lost 5 bases, the J end lost 3 bases, and 11 bases lay between the germline ends. In germline, CDR1 is MDHEN, CDR2 SYDVKM. The CDR3 length is 13 residues. The CDR3 coding sequence is TGTGCCAGCAGTACCCTACTAGGCTACGAGCAGTACTTC. Amino acids: CASSTLLGYEQYF.

This clonotype showed up many times. V gene TRBV7-8 combines with J gene TRBJ1-1; D gene ambiguous. This CDR3 is built from 14 residues. Per germline, CDR1 SGHVS and CDR2 FQNEAQ. Trimming left V 2 bases short and J 1 base short, with 8 bases between. In DNA form, the CDR3 reads TGTGCCAGCAGCTTAAGGAAGGGGAACACTGAAGCTTTCTTT. Protein product: CASSLRKGNTEAFF.

This clonotype was counted ten times or more. The gene calls are TRBV5-1 and TRBJ2-2; tentatively, D is TRBD2 (6 bases). Germline V lookup: CDR1 SGHRS, CDR2 YFSETQ. This CDR3 region has 14 residues. Trimming removed 7 bases from V and 4 bases from J, with 14 bases in between. The CDR3 reads CASGSSDLTGELFF. The CDR3 nucleotides read TGCGCCAGCGGGTCTAGCGACCTCACCGGGGAGCTGTTTTTT. The full variable domain, with the rest looked up from reference TRBV5-1 and TRBJ2-2, is KAGVTQTPRYLIKTRGQQVTLSCSPISGHRSVSWYQQTPGQGLQFLFEYFSETQRNKGNFPGRFSGRQFSNSRSEMNVSTLELGDSALYLCASGSSDLTGELFFGEGSRLTVL.

A few counts support this clonotype. The rearrangement links TRBV27 to TRBJ2-7; D is unresolved. Germline CDR1 MNHEY, CDR2 SMNVEV (reference sequence). This CDR3 is 15 amino acids long. V lost 8 bases to trimming and J lost 0 bases, with 17 bases between them. CDR3: CASGWAGSSSYEQYF. The CDR3 region has the DNA TGTGCCAGCGGTTGGGCCGGCTCTAGCTCCTACGAGCAGTACTTC.